Listed here is a single TCR beta chain. Its antigen remains unidentified. Treatment in this sample: about 20 received Ad26.COV2.S at low or high dose, single or two shots; about 5 received placebo; per-sample allocation not given. Sampling happened 63 days after the first vaccine or placebo injection. Vaccination used an Ad26 vector expressing Wuhan-strain SARS-CoV-2 spike. This record comes from a study of Ad26.COV2.S vaccination and SARS-CoV-2 variants. Across the whole study: Donor joined the COV1001 Ad26.COV2.S trial arm.

General observations from the study: Recipients of vaccine and of placebo showed similar breadth of their non-spike TCR repertoires. Among vaccine recipients, spike-specific TCR breadth exceeded that of placebo recipients.

Sequencing was performed with immunoSEQ multiplex PCR; in TCRdb, only in-frame clones are kept and a portion is missing. The sample gives approximately 340,000 clones, about 85% of which show up once; 3% to 4% is in the top ten. The sample in question was peripheral blood, obtained in a trial of Ad26.COV2.S vaccine versus placebo. The origin of this receptor is a person aged 18 to 65 who received the Ad26.COV2.S COVID-19 vaccine or a placebo.

The CDR3 DNA reads TGTGCCAGCAGTTACAGGGAAAGCGGATTCTCCTACGAGCAGTACTTC. Translation: CASSYRESGFSYEQYF. The chain uses TRBV6-5 and TRBJ2-7; maybe TRBD2 (5 bases). The CDR3 loop spans 16 amino acids. V dropped 2 bases and J dropped 0 bases, with 14 bases sitting between them. Germline V lookup: CDR1 MNHEY, CDR2 SVGAGI.